The T cell receptor (beta chain) described here comes from a study of blood T cell repertoires in COVID-19. CDR3 length: 15 residues. The V gene lost 7 bases and the J gene lost 7 bases, with 23 bases spanning the gap. Per the germline V gene, CDR1 is SNHLY and CDR2 is FYNNEI. Repertoires were generated with immunoSEQ multiplex PCR, while TCRdb's copy carries only in-frame clones and drops some. The sample includes approximately 25,000 clones, about 72% of them seen just once. By frequency in the sample, this clone is hyperexpanded. Sequencing was done on a sample of peripheral blood. The receptor was derived from a woman of 80 years or more with acute or convalescent COVID-19. The genes are TRBV2 and TRBJ2-7, with a possible D match to TRBD2 (5 bases). The CDR3 loop reads CASTQGSVFPGEQYF. For the CDR3, the DNA is TGTGCCAGCACCCAAGGGAGTGTATTCCCAGGAGAGCAGTACTTC.